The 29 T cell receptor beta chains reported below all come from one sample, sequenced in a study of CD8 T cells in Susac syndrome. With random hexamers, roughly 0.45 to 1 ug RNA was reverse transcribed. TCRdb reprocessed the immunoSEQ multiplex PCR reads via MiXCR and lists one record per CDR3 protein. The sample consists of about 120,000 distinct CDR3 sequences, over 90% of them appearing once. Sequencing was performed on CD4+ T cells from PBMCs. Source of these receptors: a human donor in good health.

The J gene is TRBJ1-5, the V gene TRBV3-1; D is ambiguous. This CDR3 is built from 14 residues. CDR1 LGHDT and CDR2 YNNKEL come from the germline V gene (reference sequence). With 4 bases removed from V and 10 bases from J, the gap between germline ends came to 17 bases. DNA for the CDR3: TGTGCCAGCAGCCGATTACAAGGGTCTCAACCCCAGCATTTT. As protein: CASSRLQGSQPQHF.

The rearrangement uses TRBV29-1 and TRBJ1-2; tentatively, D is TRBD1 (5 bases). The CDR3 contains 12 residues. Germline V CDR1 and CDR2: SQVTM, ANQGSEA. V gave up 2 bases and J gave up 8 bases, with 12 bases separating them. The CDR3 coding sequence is TGCAGCGTTGAACCGGGGACCGGGGGCTACACCTTC. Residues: CSVEPGTGGYTF.

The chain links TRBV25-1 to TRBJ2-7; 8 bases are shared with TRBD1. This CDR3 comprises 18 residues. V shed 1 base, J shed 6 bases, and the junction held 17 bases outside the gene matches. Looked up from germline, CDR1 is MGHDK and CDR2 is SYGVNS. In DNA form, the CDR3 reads TGTGCCAGCAGTGAATCCGAACATAGGACAGGGAGGTCACGCGAGCAGTACTTC. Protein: CASSESEHRTGRSREQYF.

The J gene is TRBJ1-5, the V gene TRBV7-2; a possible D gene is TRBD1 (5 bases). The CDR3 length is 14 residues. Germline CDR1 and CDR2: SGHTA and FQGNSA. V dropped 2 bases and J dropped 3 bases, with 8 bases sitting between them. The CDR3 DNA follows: TGTGCCAGCAGCTTACGGGGGTTCAATCAGCCCCAGCATTTT. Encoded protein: CASSLRGFNQPQHF.

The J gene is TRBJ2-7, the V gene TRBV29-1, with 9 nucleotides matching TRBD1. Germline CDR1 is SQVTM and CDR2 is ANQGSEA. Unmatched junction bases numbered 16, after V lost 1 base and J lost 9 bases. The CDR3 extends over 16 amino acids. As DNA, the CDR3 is TGCAGCGTTGAAGTACCCGGGACAGGGTCCCTTGGAACGCAGTACTTC. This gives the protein CSVEVPGTGSLGTQYF.

Here the CDR3 reads CASSSIIRRINYGYTF. The CDR3 DNA is TGTGCCAGCAGCTCGATTATCAGACGAATTAACTATGGCTACACCTTC. This chain joins TRBV6-1 and TRBJ1-2; D not certain. There are 16 residues in the CDR3. Germline values: CDR1 MNHNS, CDR2 SASEGT. V was pared by 6 bases and J by 1 base, with 18 bases between.

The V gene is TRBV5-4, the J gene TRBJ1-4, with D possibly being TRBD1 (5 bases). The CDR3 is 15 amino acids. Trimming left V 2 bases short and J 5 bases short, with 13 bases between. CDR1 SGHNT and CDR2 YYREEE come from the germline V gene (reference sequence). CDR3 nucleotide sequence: TGTGCCAGCAGCTTTCGGGACGGGTTAAATGAAAAACTGTTTTTT. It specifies CASSFRDGLNEKLFF.

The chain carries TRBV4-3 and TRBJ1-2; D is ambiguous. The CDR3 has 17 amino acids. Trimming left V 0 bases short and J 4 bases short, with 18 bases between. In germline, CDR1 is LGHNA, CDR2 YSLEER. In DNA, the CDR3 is TGCGCCAGCAGCCAAGATCGGGCAAGGTCCCCCCTCTATGGCTACACCTTC. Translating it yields CASSQDRARSPLYGYTF.

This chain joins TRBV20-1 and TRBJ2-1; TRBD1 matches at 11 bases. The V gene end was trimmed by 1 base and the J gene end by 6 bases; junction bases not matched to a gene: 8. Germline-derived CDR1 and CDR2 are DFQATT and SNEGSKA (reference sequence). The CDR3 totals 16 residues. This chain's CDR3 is CSARGTGTGGINEQFF. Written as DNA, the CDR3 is TGCAGTGCTAGAGGGACCGGGACAGGGGGTATCAATGAGCAGTTCTTC.

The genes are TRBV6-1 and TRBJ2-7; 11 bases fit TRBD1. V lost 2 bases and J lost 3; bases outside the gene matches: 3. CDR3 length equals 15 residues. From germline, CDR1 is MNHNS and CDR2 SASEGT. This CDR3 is CASSETGTGGYEQYF. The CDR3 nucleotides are TGTGCCAGCAGTGAAACCGGGACAGGGGGCTACGAGCAGTACTTC.

This CDR3 is CASSLDGVGYEQFF. In DNA, the CDR3 is TGCGCCAGCAGCTTGGACGGAGTCGGTTATGAGCAGTTCTTC. The V and J genes are TRBV5-1 and TRBJ2-1; no firm D call. V shed 0 bases and J shed 8 bases, with 12 bases lying between them. Germline V gives CDR1 SGHRS, CDR2 YFSETQ. CDR3 length: 14 residues.

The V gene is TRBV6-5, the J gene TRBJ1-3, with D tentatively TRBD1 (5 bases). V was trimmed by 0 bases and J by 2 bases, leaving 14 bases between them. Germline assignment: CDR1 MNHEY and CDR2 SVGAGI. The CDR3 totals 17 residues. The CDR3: CASSYSGAPGAGNTIYF. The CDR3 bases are TGTGCCAGCAGTTACTCTGGGGCCCCAGGAGCTGGAAACACCATATATTTT.

The CDR3 sequence: CASSQVGRGGPGVNNEQFF. Written as DNA, the CDR3 is TGTGCCAGCAGCCAAGTTGGGCGGGGGGGCCCCGGGGTGAACAATGAGCAGTTCTTC. This chain joins TRBV3-1 and TRBJ2-1, with TRBD2 identical over 9 bases. This CDR3 is 19 amino acids long. Per the germline V gene, CDR1 is LGHDT and CDR2 is YNNKEL (reference sequence). The junction had 15 bases not matched to a gene; V was cut back by 1 base and J by 5 bases.

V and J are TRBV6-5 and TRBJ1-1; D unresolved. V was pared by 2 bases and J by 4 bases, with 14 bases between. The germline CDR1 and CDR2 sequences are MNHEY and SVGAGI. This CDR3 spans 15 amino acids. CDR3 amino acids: CASSYRPDASTEAFF. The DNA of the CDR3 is TGTGCCAGCAGTTACCGACCGGACGCGTCCACTGAAGCTTTCTTT.

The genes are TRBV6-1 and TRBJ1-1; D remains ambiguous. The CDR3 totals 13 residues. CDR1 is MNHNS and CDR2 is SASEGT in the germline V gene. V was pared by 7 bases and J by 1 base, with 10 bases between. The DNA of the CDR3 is TGTGCCAGCACCAACCCCACGAACACTGAAGCTTTCTTT. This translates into CASTNPTNTEAFF.

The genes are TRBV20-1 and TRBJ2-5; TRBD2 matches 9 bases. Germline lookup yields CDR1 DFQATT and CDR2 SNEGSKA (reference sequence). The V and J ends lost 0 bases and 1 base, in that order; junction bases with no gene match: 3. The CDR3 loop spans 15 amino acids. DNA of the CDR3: TGCAGTGCTAGAGATTTACTAGCGGGCCAAGAGACCCAGTACTTC. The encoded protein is CSARDLLAGQETQYF.

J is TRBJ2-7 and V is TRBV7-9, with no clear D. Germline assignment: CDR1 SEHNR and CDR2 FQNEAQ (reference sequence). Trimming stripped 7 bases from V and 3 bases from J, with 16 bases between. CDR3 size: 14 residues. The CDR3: CASIPDQENYEQYF. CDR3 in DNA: TGTGCCAGCATTCCCGACCAGGAGAACTACGAGCAGTACTTC.

The CDR3 DNA reads TGCAGTGCCGCGAGGGTCCCCAGCACAGATACGCAGTATTTT. Translation: CSAARVPSTDTQYF. The rearrangement joins TRBV20-1 to TRBJ2-3; perhaps TRBD2 as D (5 bases). This CDR3 spans 14 amino acids. The germline V gene encodes CDR1 DFQATT and CDR2 SNEGSKA (reference sequence). Trimming shortened V by 6 bases and J by 0 bases, and 13 bases separated the two germline ends.

CDR3 sequence reads: CASSQAGTGSGNYGYTF. Written as DNA, the CDR3 is TGTGCCAGCAGCCAAGCCGGGACAGGGTCGGGCAACTATGGCTACACCTTC. V is TRBV3-1 and J is TRBJ1-2; 9 nucleotides agree with TRBD1. Germline CDR1 reads LGHDT; CDR2 reads YNNKEL (reference sequence). The CDR3 runs to 17 residues. V was pared by 1 base and J by 2 bases, with 8 bases of the junction left unmatched.

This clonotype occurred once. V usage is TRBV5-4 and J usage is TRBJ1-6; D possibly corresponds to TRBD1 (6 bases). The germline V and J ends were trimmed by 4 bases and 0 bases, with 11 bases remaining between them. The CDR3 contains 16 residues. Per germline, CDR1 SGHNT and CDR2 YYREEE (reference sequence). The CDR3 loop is CASSTDRSSYNSPLHF. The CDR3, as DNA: TGTGCCAGCAGCACTGACAGGAGCTCCTATAATTCACCCCTCCACTTT.

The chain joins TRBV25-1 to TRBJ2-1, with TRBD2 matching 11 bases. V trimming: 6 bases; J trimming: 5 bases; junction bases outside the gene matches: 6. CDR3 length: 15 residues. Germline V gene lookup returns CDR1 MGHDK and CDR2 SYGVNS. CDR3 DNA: TGTGCCAGCAGCGAGGTAGCGGGAGGGCACAATGAGCAGTTCTTC. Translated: CASSEVAGGHNEQFF. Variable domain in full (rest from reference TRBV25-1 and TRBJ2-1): EADIYQTPRYLVIGTGKKITLECSQTMGHDKMYWYQQDPGMELHLIHYSYGVNSTEKGDLSSESTVSRIRTEHFPLTLESARPSHTSQYLCASSEVAGGHNEQFFGPGTRLTVL.

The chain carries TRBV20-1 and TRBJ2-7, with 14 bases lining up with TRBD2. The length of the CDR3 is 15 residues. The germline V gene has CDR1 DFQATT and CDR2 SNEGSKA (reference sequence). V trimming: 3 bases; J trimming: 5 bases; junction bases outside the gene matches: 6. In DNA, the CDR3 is TGCAGTGCTAGGGGGACTAGCGGGAGTATAGACGAGCAGTACTTC. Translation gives CSARGTSGSIDEQYF.

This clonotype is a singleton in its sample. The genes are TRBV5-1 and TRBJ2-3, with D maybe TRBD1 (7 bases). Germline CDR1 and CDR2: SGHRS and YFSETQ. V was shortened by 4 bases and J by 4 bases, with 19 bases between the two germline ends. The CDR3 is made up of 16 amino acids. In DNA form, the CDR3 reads TGCGCCAGCAGCGGCCGACAGGGAGGAGGGGCAGATACGCAGTATTTT. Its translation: CASSGRQGGGADTQYF. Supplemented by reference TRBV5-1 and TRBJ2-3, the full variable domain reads KAGVTQTPRYLIKTRGQQVTLSCSPISGHRSVSWYQQTPGQGLQFLFEYFSETQRNKGNFPGRFSGRQFSNSRSEMNVSTLELGDSALYLCASSGRQGGGADTQYFGPGTRLTVL.

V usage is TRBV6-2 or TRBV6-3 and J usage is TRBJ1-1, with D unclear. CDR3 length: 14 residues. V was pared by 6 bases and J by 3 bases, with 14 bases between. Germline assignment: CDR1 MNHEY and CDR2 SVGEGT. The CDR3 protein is CASRPAELYTEAFF. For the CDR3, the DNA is TGTGCCAGCAGACCAGCTGAACTGTACACTGAAGCTTTCTTT.

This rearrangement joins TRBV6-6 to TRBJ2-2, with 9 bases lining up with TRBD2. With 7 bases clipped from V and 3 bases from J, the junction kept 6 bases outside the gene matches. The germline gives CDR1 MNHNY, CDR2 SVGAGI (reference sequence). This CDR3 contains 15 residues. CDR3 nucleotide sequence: TGTGCCAGCACCAAAATAGCGGGGGACACCGGGGAGCTGTTTTTT. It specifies CASTKIAGDTGELFF.

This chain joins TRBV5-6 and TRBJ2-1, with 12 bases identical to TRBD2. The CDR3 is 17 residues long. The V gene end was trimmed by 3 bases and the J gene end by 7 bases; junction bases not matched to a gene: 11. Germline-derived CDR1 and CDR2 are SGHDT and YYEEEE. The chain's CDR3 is CASSSRRLAGEPNEQFF. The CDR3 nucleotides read TGTGCCAGCAGCTCGCGCCGACTAGCGGGAGAACCGAATGAGCAGTTCTTC.

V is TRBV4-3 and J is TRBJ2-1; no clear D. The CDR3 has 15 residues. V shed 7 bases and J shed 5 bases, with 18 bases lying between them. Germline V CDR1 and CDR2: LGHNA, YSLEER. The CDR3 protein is CASTLGRLPNNEQFF. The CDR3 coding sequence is TGCGCCAGCACCCTGGGCAGACTTCCCAACAATGAGCAGTTCTTC.

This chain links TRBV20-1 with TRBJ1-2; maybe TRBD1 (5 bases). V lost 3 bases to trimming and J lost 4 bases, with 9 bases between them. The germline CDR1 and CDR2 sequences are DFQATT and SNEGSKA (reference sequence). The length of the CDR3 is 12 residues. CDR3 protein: CSASYDSYGYTF. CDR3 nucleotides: TGCAGTGCTAGCTACGACAGCTATGGCTACACCTTC.

The CDR3 DNA follows: TGCGCCAGCAGCTCGGGACAGCCGAACACTGAAGCTTTCTTT. Translation gives CASSSGQPNTEAFF. The chain uses TRBV5-1 and TRBJ1-1, with 7 positions matching TRBD1. CDR3 length: 14 residues. The junction had 3 bases not matched to a gene; V was cut back by 3 bases and J by 1 base. In germline, CDR1 is SGHRS, CDR2 YFSETQ. The full variable domain, rest sourced from reference TRBV5-1 and TRBJ1-1, is KAGVTQTPRYLIKTRGQQVTLSCSPISGHRSVSWYQQTPGQGLQFLFEYFSETQRNKGNFPGRFSGRQFSNSRSEMNVSTLELGDSALYLCASSSGQPNTEAFFGQGTRLTVV.